A selection of T cell receptor beta chains follows, all from one sample in a study of T cell responses to AZD1222 COVID-19 vaccine. Data came from immunoSEQ multiplex PCR; TCRdb stores just in-frame clones and leaves some out. The sample carries 150,000 to 200,000 clones, approximately 93% recorded once. This material consisted of peripheral blood, taken 28 days after the second AZD1222 dose. The receptors here all came from an adult who received the AZD1222 COVID-19 vaccine. Both conserved end residues are part of each CDR3. The D gene is left open where the match is weak. Clone size appears in some rows only: once, few, many, or a class for an expanded clone.

clone size: -
V gene: TRBV2
J gene: TRBJ1-5
D gene: -
CDR3 protein: CASSPVRVGNQPQHF
CDR3 DNA: TGTGCCAGCAGTCCTGTACGGGTTGGGAATCAGCCCCAGCATTTT

clone size: -
V gene: TRBV15
J gene: TRBJ2-3
D gene: TRBD2
CDR3 protein: CATSSRGGSSTDTQYF
CDR3 DNA: TGTGCCACCAGCTCCCGGGGGGGGTCCAGCACAGATACGCAGTATTTT

clone size: -
V gene: TRBV2
J gene: TRBJ1-6
D gene: -
CDR3 protein: CASSEEGGGLSSYNSPLHF
CDR3 DNA: TGTGCCAGCAGTGAAGAAGGTGGAGGGTTGAGCTCCTATAATTCACCCCTCCACTTT

clone size: -
V gene: TRBV4-1
J gene: TRBJ1-4
D gene: TRBD1
CDR3 protein: CASSQGPRGATNEKLFF
CDR3 DNA: TGCGCCAGCAGCCAAGGCCCCAGGGGGGCAACTAATGAAAAACTGTTTTTT

clone size: -
V gene: TRBV5-1
J gene: TRBJ1-5
D gene: -
CDR3 protein: CASTPTGASNQPQHF
CDR3 DNA: TGCGCCAGCACTCCGACCGGGGCGAGCAATCAGCCCCAGCATTTT

clone size: -
V gene: TRBV19
J gene: TRBJ2-2
D gene: -
CDR3 protein: CASSIIQGYTGELFF
CDR3 DNA: TGTGCCAGTAGTATTATCCAGGGGTACACCGGGGAGCTGTTTTTT

clone size: -
V gene: TRBV4-1
J gene: TRBJ2-1
D gene: -
CDR3 protein: CASSQGGYRSYNEQFF
CDR3 DNA: TGCGCCAGCAGCCAAGGCGGCTACCGCTCCTACAATGAGCAGTTCTTC

clone size: -
V gene: TRBV3-1/TRBV3-2
J gene: TRBJ2-4
D gene: -
CDR3 protein: CASSQGSTPKNIQYF
CDR3 DNA: TGTGCCAGCAGCCAAGGCTCGACACCAAAAAACATTCAGTACTTC

clone size: -
V gene: TRBV6-1
J gene: TRBJ2-2
D gene: -
CDR3 protein: CASSDSRKGNGELFF
CDR3 DNA: TGTGCCAGCAGTGACAGTAGGAAGGGTAACGGGGAGCTGTTTTTT

clone size: few
V gene: TRBV10-1
J gene: TRBJ2-3
D gene: -
CDR3 protein: CASSARVTDTQYF
CDR3 DNA: TGCGCCAGCAGTGCCCGAGTTACAGATACGCAGTATTTT

clone size: -
V gene: TRBV20-1
J gene: TRBJ2-3
D gene: -
CDR3 protein: CSALLSPGTYF
CDR3 DNA: TGCAGTGCTCTTCTCTCCCCCGGGACTTATTTT

clone size: -
V gene: TRBV7-9
J gene: TRBJ2-7
D gene: TRBD1
CDR3 protein: CASSDPGQGAYEQYF
CDR3 DNA: TGTGCCAGCAGCGATCCGGGACAGGGGGCTTACGAGCAGTACTTC

clone size: -
V gene: TRBV2
J gene: TRBJ2-1
D gene: -
CDR3 protein: CASRGYNEQFF
CDR3 DNA: TGTGCCAGCAGGGGATACAATGAGCAGTTCTTC

clone size: -
V gene: TRBV6-5
J gene: TRBJ2-7
D gene: -
CDR3 protein: CASTERYEQYF
CDR3 DNA: TGTGCCAGCACCGAAAGGTACGAGCAGTACTTC

clone size: -
V gene: TRBV12-5
J gene: TRBJ1-1
D gene: TRBD1
CDR3 protein: CASGLDRGPGGLEAFF
CDR3 DNA: TGTGCTAGTGGTTTGGACAGGGGTCCTGGCGGTCTTGAAGCTTTCTTT

clone size: -
V gene: TRBV9
J gene: TRBJ2-1
D gene: -
CDR3 protein: CASSVADGGKYNEQFF
CDR3 DNA: TGTGCCAGCAGCGTAGCCGACGGAGGTAAATACAATGAGCAGTTCTTC

clone size: -
V gene: TRBV6-5
J gene: TRBJ2-7
D gene: TRBD1
CDR3 protein: CASSYYRGTDEQYF
CDR3 DNA: TGTGCCAGCAGTTATTACAGGGGGACGGACGAGCAGTACTTC

clone size: -
V gene: TRBV2
J gene: TRBJ2-7
D gene: TRBD1
CDR3 protein: CASSVDRGLYEQYF
CDR3 DNA: TGTGCCAGCAGTGTGGACAGGGGCCTCTACGAGCAGTACTTC

clone size: -
V gene: TRBV29-1
J gene: TRBJ2-7
D gene: TRBD2
CDR3 protein: CSVALTSGRVSEQYF
CDR3 DNA: TGCAGCGTTGCCCTGACTAGCGGGAGGGTTTCCGAGCAGTACTTC

clone size: -
V gene: TRBV6-5
J gene: TRBJ2-7
D gene: -
CDR3 protein: CASTQRSQGSYEQYF
CDR3 DNA: TGTGCCAGCACTCAGAGGAGTCAGGGTTCCTACGAGCAGTACTTC

clone size: -
V gene: TRBV11-2
J gene: TRBJ1-1
D gene: -
CDR3 protein: CASSFSPENTEAFF
CDR3 DNA: TGTGCCAGCAGCTTTTCCCCGGAGAACACTGAAGCTTTCTTT

clone size: -
V gene: TRBV6-5
J gene: TRBJ1-2
D gene: -
CDR3 protein: CASSYGKLANYGYTF
CDR3 DNA: TGTGCCAGCAGTTACGGCAAGTTGGCTAACTATGGCTACACCTTC

clone size: -
V gene: TRBV7-9
J gene: TRBJ2-7
D gene: -
CDR3 protein: CASSETGISYEQYF
CDR3 DNA: TGTGCCAGCAGCGAGACAGGTATCTCCTACGAGCAGTACTTC

clone size: -
V gene: TRBV15
J gene: TRBJ1-2
D gene: TRBD1
CDR3 protein: CATGQGISYTF
CDR3 DNA: TGTGCCACTGGACAGGGGATAAGCTACACCTTC

clone size: -
V gene: TRBV5-1
J gene: TRBJ2-7
D gene: TRBD1
CDR3 protein: CASSLVGTGVVEQYF
CDR3 DNA: TGCGCCAGCAGCTTGGTGGGGACAGGGGTGGTGGAGCAGTACTTC

clone size: -
V gene: TRBV7-9
J gene: TRBJ2-4
D gene: -
CDR3 protein: CASSLSLKNIQYF
CDR3 DNA: TGTGCCAGCAGCTTATCCCTCAAAAACATTCAGTACTTC

clone size: -
V gene: TRBV30
J gene: TRBJ1-2
D gene: TRBD1
CDR3 protein: CAWSWTGGIGGYTF
CDR3 DNA: TGTGCCTGGAGTTGGACAGGGGGCATAGGTGGCTACACCTTC

clone size: -
V gene: TRBV20-1
J gene: TRBJ2-1
D gene: -
CDR3 protein: CSASKVPSNEQFF
CDR3 DNA: TGCAGTGCTAGTAAGGTTCCCAGCAATGAGCAGTTCTTC

clone size: -
V gene: TRBV11-2
J gene: TRBJ2-5
D gene: -
CDR3 protein: CASSPNRGWETQYF
CDR3 DNA: TGTGCCAGCAGCCCTAACCGGGGGTGGGAGACCCAGTACTTC

clone size: -
V gene: TRBV7-3
J gene: TRBJ2-3
D gene: TRBD2
CDR3 protein: CASSLQSGRVTDTQYF
CDR3 DNA: TGTGCCAGCAGCTTACAGAGCGGGAGAGTCACAGATACGCAGTATTTT

clone size: -
V gene: TRBV6-5
J gene: TRBJ1-1
D gene: -
CDR3 protein: CASRGNRNGWTEAFF
CDR3 DNA: TGTGCCAGCAGGGGAAACAGGAATGGCTGGACTGAAGCTTTCTTT

clone size: -
V gene: TRBV3-1/TRBV3-2
J gene: TRBJ2-2
D gene: -
CDR3 protein: CASSQQGPGELFF
CDR3 DNA: TGTGCCAGCAGCCAGCAGGGACCCGGGGAGCTGTTTTTT

clone size: -
V gene: TRBV9
J gene: TRBJ2-1
D gene: -
CDR3 protein: CASSVASSYNEQFF
CDR3 DNA: TGTGCCAGCAGCGTAGCTAGCTCCTACAATGAGCAGTTCTTC

clone size: few
V gene: TRBV12-3/TRBV12-4
J gene: TRBJ1-2
D gene: -
CDR3 protein: CASSLYRVGYTF
CDR3 DNA: TGTGCCAGCAGTTTGTACAGGGTTGGCTACACCTTC

clone size: -
V gene: TRBV19
J gene: TRBJ1-2
D gene: TRBD1
CDR3 protein: CASSSGTERYGYTF
CDR3 DNA: TGTGCCAGTAGCTCCGGGACAGAACGCTATGGCTACACCTTC

clone size: -
V gene: TRBV4-1
J gene: TRBJ2-6
D gene: -
CDR3 protein: CASSQGGFSGANVLTF
CDR3 DNA: TGCGCCAGCAGCCAAGGAGGGTTCTCTGGGGCCAACGTCCTGACTTTC

clone size: -
V gene: TRBV5-1
J gene: TRBJ1-1
D gene: -
CDR3 protein: CASSSYNMNTEAFF
CDR3 DNA: TGCGCCAGCAGCTCCTATAACATGAACACTGAAGCTTTCTTT

clone size: -
V gene: TRBV27
J gene: TRBJ1-1
D gene: TRBD1
CDR3 protein: CASSFGRGTEAFF
CDR3 DNA: TGTGCCAGCAGTTTCGGCAGGGGGACTGAAGCTTTCTTT

clone size: -
V gene: TRBV7-6
J gene: TRBJ2-1
D gene: -
CDR3 protein: CASSLSVGTYNEQFF
CDR3 DNA: TGTGCCAGCAGCCTTAGCGTTGGCACCTACAATGAGCAGTTCTTC

clone size: -
V gene: TRBV7-2
J gene: TRBJ2-7
D gene: -
CDR3 protein: CASSFLGQDYEQYF
CDR3 DNA: TGTGCCAGCAGCTTTCTGGGTCAGGACTACGAGCAGTACTTC

clone size: once
V gene: TRBV30
J gene: TRBJ2-6
D gene: -
CDR3 protein: CAWRARASGANVLTF
CDR3 DNA: TGTGCCTGGAGGGCAAGGGCCTCCGGGGCCAACGTCCTGACTTTC

clone size: -
V gene: TRBV6-5
J gene: TRBJ2-7
D gene: TRBD2
CDR3 protein: CASNPTSGSYEQYF
CDR3 DNA: TGTGCCAGCAACCCGACTAGCGGGAGCTACGAGCAGTACTTC

clone size: -
V gene: TRBV21-1
J gene: TRBJ2-1
D gene: -
CDR3 protein: CASSLGTSGDNEQFF
CDR3 DNA: TGTGCCAGCAGTCTGGGGACTAGCGGGGACAATGAGCAGTTCTTC

clone size: -
V gene: TRBV30
J gene: TRBJ2-2
D gene: -
CDR3 protein: CAWRGKFNTGELFF
CDR3 DNA: TGTGCCTGGAGGGGGAAGTTCAACACCGGGGAGCTGTTTTTT

clone size: once
V gene: TRBV5-6
J gene: TRBJ1-1
D gene: -
CDR3 protein: CASSLRQANTEAFF
CDR3 DNA: TGTGCCAGCAGCTTGAGACAGGCGAACACTGAAGCTTTCTTT

clone size: few
V gene: TRBV11-2
J gene: TRBJ2-3
D gene: -
CDR3 protein: CASSYRDNTDTQYF
CDR3 DNA: TGTGCCAGCAGTTACCGGGACAACACAGATACGCAGTATTTT

clone size: -
V gene: TRBV18
J gene: TRBJ1-2
D gene: -
CDR3 protein: CASSPADTNYGYTF
CDR3 DNA: TGTGCCAGCTCACCAGCGGACACTAACTATGGCTACACCTTC

clone size: once
V gene: TRBV19
J gene: TRBJ1-5
D gene: -
CDR3 protein: CASSIQRTGDQHF
CDR3 DNA: TGTGCCAGTAGTATCCAACGAACCGGGGACCAGCATTTT

clone size: once
V gene: TRBV7-2
J gene: TRBJ1-6
D gene: TRBD1
CDR3 protein: CASSPRTGSISPLHF
CDR3 DNA: TGTGCCAGCAGCCCCCGGACAGGGTCTATTTCACCCCTCCACTTT

clone size: once
V gene: TRBV6-4
J gene: TRBJ2-3
D gene: -
CDR3 protein: CASSDTPGGGDTQYF
CDR3 DNA: TGTGCCAGCAGTGACACCCCAGGGGGGGGAGATACGCAGTATTTT

clone size: -
V gene: TRBV18
J gene: TRBJ2-7
D gene: TRBD2
CDR3 protein: CASSPLSGEGEQYF
CDR3 DNA: TGTGCCAGCTCACCCCTAAGTGGGGAGGGCGAGCAGTACTTC

clone size: -
V gene: TRBV6-5
J gene: TRBJ1-5
D gene: -
CDR3 protein: CATSIWGAVQPQHF
CDR3 DNA: TGTGCCACCTCAATCTGGGGGGCCGTTCAGCCCCAGCATTTT

clone size: -
V gene: TRBV18
J gene: TRBJ2-3
D gene: TRBD2
CDR3 protein: CASSPDVGGIDTQYF
CDR3 DNA: TGTGCCAGCTCACCAGACGTGGGAGGGATAGATACGCAGTATTTT

clone size: -
V gene: TRBV5-1
J gene: TRBJ1-2
D gene: TRBD1
CDR3 protein: CASSPGQGVYGYTF
CDR3 DNA: TGCGCCAGCAGCCCGGGACAGGGAGTCTATGGCTACACCTTC

clone size: -
V gene: TRBV5-1
J gene: TRBJ2-3
D gene: -
CDR3 protein: CASSLYTDTQYF
CDR3 DNA: TGCGCCAGCAGCCTTTACACAGATACGCAGTATTTT

clone size: -
V gene: TRBV7-3
J gene: TRBJ2-2
D gene: -
CDR3 protein: CASNPGPNTGELFF
CDR3 DNA: TGTGCCAGCAACCCAGGGCCGAACACCGGGGAGCTGTTTTTT